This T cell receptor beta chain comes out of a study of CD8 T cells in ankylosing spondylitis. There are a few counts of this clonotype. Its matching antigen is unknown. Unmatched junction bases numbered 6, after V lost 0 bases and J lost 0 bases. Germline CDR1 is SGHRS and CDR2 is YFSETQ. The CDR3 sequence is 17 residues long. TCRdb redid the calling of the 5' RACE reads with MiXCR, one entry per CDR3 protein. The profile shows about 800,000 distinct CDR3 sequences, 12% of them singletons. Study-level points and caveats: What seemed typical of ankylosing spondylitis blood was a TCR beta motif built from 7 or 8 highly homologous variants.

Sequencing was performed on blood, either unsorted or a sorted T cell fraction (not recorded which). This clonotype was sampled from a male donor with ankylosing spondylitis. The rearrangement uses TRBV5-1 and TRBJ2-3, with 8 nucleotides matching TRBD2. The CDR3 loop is CASSLVSSGFSTDTQYF. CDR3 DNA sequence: TGCGCCAGCAGCTTGGTGTCTAGCGGGTTTAGCACAGATACGCAGTATTTT.